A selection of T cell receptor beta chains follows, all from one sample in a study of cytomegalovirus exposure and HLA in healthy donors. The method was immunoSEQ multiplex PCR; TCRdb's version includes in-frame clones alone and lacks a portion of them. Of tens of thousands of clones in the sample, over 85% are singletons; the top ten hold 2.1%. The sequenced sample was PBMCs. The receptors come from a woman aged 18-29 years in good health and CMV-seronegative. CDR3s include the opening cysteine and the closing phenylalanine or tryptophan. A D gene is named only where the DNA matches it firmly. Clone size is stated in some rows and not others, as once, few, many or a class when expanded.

CASSSDIRTDTQYF TGTGCCAGCAGTTCGGACATCCGCACAGATACGCAGTATTTT . TRBV6-5 . TRBJ2-3
CASSTGQGNSPLHF TGCGCCAGCAGCACGGGACAGGGTAATTCACCCCTCCACTTT TRBD1 TRBV5-1 . TRBJ1-6
CASSSPASGRALWSFEQYF TGTGCCAGCAGCTCACCCGCTAGCGGGAGGGCATTATGGTCGTTCGAGCAGTACTTC TRBD2 TRBV11-2 . TRBJ2-7
CASSRWWSNSYEQYF TGTGCCAGCAGCCGTTGGTGGAGCAACTCCTACGAGCAGTACTTC . TRBV5-6 . TRBJ2-7
CASSSFLAGGYNEQFF TGTGCCAGCAGCTCCTTCCTAGCGGGGGGCTACAATGAGCAGTTCTTC TRBD2 TRBV13 . TRBJ2-1
CASSVDGGGGEKLFF TGTGCCAGCAGCGTAGATGGGGGAGGAGGCGAAAAACTGTTTTTT . TRBV9 . TRBJ1-4
CASSLDRTGHEQFF TGTGCCAGCAGCTTAGATAGGACAGGGCATGAGCAGTTCTTC TRBD1 TRBV11-2 . TRBJ2-1
CASSEREAGELFF TGTGCCAGCAGTGAAAGGGAGGCCGGGGAGCTGTTTTTT . TRBV6-1 . TRBJ2-2
CASSLDSGGHTEAFF TGCGCCAGCAGCTTGGATTCCGGAGGACACACTGAAGCTTTCTTT . TRBV5-1 once TRBJ1-1
CASSSRYDGYTF TGTGCCAGCAGTTCCCGGTACGATGGCTACACCTTC . TRBV6-6 . TRBJ1-2
CASSYSRAKETQYF TGTGCCAGCAGTTACAGCAGGGCTAAGGAGACCCAGTACTTC . TRBV6-5 once TRBJ2-5
CASSAGTSAYEQYF TGTGCCAGCAGCGCCGGGACTTCGGCCTACGAGCAGTACTTC . TRBV11-3 . TRBJ2-7
CASSPPTATTYEQYF TGCGCCAGCAGTCCTCCGACAGCGACCACCTACGAGCAGTACTTC . TRBV5-1 once TRBJ2-7
CAISSPTSGGGDEQFF TGTGCCATCAGTTCCCCGACTAGCGGGGGCGGGGATGAGCAGTTCTTC TRBD2 TRBV10-3 . TRBJ2-1
CASSDRETGTGYGYTF TGTGCCAGCAGTGATCGGGAGACAGGGACAGGGTATGGCTACACCTTC TRBD1 TRBV6-1 few TRBJ1-2